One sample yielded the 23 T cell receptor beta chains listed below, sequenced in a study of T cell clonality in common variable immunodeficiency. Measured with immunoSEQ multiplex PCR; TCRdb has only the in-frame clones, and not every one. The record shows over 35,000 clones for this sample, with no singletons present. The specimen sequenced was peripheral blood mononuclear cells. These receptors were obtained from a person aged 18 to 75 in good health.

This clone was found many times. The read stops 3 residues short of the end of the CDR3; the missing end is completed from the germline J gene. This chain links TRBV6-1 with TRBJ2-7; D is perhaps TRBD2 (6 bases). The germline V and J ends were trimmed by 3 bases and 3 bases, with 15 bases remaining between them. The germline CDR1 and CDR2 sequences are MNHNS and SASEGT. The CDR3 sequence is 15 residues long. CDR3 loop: CASSDPSALNYEQYF. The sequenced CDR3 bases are TGTGCCAGCAGTGATCCTAGCGCCCTTAACTACGAG.

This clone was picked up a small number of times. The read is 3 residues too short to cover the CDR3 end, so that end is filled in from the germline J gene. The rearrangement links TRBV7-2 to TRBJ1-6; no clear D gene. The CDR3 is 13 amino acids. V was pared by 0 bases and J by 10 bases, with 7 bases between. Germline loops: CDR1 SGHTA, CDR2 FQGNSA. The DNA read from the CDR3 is TGTGCCAGCAGCTTAGCCGTAAGGTCACCC. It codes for CASSLAVRSP. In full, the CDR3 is CASSLAVRSPLHF.

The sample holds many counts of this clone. The CDR3 region is CATQGYNEQFF. The CDR3 DNA, read in part, is TGTGCCACCCAGGGGTACAATGAG. The rearrangement links TRBV2 to TRBJ2-1, with D maybe TRBD1 (6 bases). The sequenced fragment ends 3 residues before the CDR3 boundary, so the rest is inferred from the germline J gene. Per germline, CDR1 SNHLY and CDR2 FYNNEI. This CDR3 has 11 amino acids. V was pared by 10 bases and J by 4 bases, with 8 bases between.

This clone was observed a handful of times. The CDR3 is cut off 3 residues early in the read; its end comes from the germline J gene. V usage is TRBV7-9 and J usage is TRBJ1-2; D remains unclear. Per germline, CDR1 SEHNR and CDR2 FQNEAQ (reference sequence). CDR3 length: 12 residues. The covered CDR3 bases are TGTGCCAGCAGCATGACTAGCTACGAC. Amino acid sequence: CASSMTSYD. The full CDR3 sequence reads CASSMTSYDYTF.

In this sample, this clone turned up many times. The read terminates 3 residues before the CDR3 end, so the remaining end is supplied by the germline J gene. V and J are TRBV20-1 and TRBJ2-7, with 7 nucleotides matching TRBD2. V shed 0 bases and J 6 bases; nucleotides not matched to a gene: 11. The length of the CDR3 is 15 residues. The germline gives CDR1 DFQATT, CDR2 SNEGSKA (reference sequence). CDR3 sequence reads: CSARDHRGGPSEQYF. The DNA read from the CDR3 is TGCAGTGCTAGAGATCATCGGGGAGGGCCTTCCGAG.

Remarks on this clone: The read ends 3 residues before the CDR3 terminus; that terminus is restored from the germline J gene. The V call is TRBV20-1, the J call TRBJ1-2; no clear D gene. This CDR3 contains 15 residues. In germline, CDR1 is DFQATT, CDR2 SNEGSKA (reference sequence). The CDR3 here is CSAKPLAGGPDTYTF. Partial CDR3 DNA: TGCAGTGCTAAACCACTAGCGGGAGGTCCTGATACC.

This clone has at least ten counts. The CDR3 DNA, read in part, is TGTGCCAGCAGTGGACAGGAGGGCTACACCGGGGAG. Residues: CASSGQEGYTGE. The full CDR3 protein is CASSGQEGYTGELFF. V usage is TRBV6-1 and J usage is TRBJ2-2; D may be TRBD1 or TRBD2 (6 bases each). The CDR3 extends 3 residues past the end of the read, so its final part is completed from the germline J gene. The V gene's germline CDR1 is MNHNS and CDR2 SASEGT. CDR3 length equals 15 residues. V dropped 4 bases and J dropped 3 bases, with 12 bases sitting between them.

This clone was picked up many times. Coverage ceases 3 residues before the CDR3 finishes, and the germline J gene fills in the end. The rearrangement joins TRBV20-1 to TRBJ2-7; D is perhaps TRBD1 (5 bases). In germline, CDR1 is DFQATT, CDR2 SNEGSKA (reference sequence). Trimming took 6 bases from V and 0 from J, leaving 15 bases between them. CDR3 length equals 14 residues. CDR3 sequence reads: CSAESWGSSYEQYF. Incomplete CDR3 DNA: TGCAGTGCCGAATCTTGGGGCAGCTCCTACGAG.

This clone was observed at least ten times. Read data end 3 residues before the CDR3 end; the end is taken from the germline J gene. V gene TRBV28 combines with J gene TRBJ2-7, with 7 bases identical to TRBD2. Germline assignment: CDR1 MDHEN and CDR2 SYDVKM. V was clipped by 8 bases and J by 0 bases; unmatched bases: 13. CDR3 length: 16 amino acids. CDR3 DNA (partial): TGTGCCAGCGGGACTATCTCACGGGGTAGCTCCTACGAG. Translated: CASGTISRGSSYE. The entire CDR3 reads CASGTISRGSSYEQYF.

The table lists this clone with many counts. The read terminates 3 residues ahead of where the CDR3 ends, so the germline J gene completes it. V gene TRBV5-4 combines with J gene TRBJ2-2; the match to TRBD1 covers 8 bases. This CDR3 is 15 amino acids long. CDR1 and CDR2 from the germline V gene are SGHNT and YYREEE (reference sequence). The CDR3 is CASREGQVEGEKLFF. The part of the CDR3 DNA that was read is TGTGCCAGCAGAGAGGGACAGGTAGAAGGAGAAAAG.

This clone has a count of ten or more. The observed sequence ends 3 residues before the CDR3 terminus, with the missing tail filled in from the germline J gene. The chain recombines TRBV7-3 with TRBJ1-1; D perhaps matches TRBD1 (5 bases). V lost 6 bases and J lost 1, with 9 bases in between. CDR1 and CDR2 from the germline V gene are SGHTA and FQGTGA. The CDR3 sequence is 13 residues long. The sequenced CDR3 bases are TGTGCCAGCAGTTCAACAGGGAACACTGAA. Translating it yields CASSSTGNTE. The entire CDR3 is CASSSTGNTEAFF.

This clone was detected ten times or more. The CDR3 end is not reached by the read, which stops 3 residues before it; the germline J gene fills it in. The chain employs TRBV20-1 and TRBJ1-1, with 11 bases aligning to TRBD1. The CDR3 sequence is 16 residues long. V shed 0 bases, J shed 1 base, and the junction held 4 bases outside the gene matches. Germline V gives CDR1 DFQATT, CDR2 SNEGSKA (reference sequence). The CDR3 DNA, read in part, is TGCAGTGCTAGAGATCTGGGACAGGGGGGGAACACTGAA. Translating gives CSARDLGQGGNTE. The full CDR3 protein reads CSARDLGQGGNTEAFF.

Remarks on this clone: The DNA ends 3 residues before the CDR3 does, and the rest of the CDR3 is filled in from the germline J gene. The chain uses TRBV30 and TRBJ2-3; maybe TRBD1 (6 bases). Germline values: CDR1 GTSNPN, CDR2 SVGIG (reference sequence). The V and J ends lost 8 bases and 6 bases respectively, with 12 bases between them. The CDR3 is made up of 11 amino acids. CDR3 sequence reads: CARTRGDTQYF. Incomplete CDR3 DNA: TGTGCCCGGACAAGGGGGGATACG.

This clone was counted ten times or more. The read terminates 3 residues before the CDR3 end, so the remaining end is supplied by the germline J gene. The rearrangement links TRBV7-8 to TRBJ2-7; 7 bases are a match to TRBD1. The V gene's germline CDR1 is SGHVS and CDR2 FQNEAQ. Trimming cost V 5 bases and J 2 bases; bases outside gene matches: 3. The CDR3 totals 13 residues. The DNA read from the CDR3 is TGTGCCAGCAGCCGGGACAGAGCCTACGAG. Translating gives CASSRDRAYE. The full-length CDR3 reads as CASSRDRAYEQYF.

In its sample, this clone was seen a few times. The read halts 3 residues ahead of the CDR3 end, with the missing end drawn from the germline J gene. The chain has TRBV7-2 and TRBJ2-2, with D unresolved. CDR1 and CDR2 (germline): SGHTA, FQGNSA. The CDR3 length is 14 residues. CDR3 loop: CAIPLGEGHSPLFF. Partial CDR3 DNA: TGTGCCATCCCCCTTGGCGAAGGGCACTCACCG.

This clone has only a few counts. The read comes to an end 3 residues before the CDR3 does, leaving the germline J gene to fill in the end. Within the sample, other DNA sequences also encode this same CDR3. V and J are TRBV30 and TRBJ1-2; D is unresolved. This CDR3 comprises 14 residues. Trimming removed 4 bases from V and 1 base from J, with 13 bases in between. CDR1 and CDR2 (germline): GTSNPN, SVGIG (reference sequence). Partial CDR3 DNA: TGTGCCTGGAAAGCGGCCGGAGATAACTATGGC. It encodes CAWKAAGDNYG. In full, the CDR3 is CAWKAAGDNYGYTF.

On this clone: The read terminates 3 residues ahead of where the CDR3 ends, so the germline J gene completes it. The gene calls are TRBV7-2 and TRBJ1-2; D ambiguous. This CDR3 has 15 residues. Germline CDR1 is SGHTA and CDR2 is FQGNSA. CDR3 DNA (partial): TGTGCCAGCAGCTTCAGAGCGGGAGGGTTGAACGAC. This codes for CASSFRAGGLND. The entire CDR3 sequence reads CASSFRAGGLNDYTF. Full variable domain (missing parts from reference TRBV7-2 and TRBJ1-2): GAGVSQSPSNKVTEKGKDVELRCDPISGHTALYWYRQSLGQGLEFLIYFQGNSAPDKSGLPSDRFSAERTGGSVSTLTIQRTQQEDSAVYLCASSFRAGGLNDYTFGSGTRLTVV.

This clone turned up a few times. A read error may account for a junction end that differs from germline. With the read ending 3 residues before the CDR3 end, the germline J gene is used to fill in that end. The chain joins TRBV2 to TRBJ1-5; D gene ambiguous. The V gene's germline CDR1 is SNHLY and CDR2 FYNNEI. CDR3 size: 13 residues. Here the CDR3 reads CASTWNSKQPQHF. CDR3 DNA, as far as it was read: TGTGCCAGCACCTGGAATAGCAAGCAGCCC.

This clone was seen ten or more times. CDR3 bases read: TGCAGTGCTAGACAGGCGAACACCGGGGAG. Translating gives CSARQANTGE. The entire CDR3 sequence reads CSARQANTGELFF. The genes are TRBV20-1 and TRBJ2-2; the D is unclear. The read gets to within 3 residues of the CDR3 end, and the germline J gene fills in the rest. V lost 2 bases and J 0 bases, leaving 4 bases between the germline ends. This CDR3 region has 13 residues. CDR1 is DFQATT, CDR2 SNEGSKA, per germline (reference sequence).

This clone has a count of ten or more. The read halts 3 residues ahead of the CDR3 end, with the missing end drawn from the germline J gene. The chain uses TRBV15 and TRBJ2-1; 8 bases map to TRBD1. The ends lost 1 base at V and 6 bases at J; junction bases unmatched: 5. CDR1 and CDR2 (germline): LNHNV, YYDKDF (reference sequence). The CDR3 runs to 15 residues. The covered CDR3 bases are TGTGCCACCAGCAGAGTAACAGGGGGGACCAATGAG. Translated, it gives CATSRVTGGTNE. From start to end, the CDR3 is CATSRVTGGTNEQFF.

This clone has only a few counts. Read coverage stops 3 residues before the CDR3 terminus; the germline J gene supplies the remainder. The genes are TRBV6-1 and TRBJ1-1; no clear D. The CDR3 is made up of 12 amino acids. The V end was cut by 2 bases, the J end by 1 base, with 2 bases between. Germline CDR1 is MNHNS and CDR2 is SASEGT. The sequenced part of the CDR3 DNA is TGTGCCAGCAGTGAACGGAACACTGAA. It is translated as CASSERNTE. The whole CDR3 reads CASSERNTEAFF.

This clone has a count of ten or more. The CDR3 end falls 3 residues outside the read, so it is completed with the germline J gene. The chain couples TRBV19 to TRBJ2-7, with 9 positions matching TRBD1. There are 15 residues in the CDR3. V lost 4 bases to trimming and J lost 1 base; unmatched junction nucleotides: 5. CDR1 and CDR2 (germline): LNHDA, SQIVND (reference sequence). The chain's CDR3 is CASSKQGQGSYEQYF. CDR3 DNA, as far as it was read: TGTGCCAGTAGTAAGCAGGGACAGGGATCCTACGAG.

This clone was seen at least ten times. This CDR3 reads CSAREQGKSNQPQHF. Incomplete CDR3 DNA: TGCAGTGCTAGAGAACAGGGAAAAAGCAATCAGCCC. The chain joins TRBV20-1 to TRBJ1-5, with a possible D match to TRBD1 (6 bases). Sequencing ends 3 residues short of the CDR3 end; the germline J gene provides the rest. Germline V lookup: CDR1 DFQATT, CDR2 SNEGSKA (reference sequence). The V end lost 0 bases, the J end lost 1 base, and 10 bases lay between the germline ends. CDR3 size: 15 residues.